Below are 31 T cell receptor beta chains sequenced from a single sample in a study of blood T cell repertoires in COVID-19. TCRdb's copy holds only in-frame clones and misses some; the assay was immunoSEQ multiplex PCR. The table includes 100,000 to 150,000 clones, around 87% detected once. Sequenced material: peripheral blood. These receptors all stem from a man aged 50 to 59 with acute or convalescent COVID-19.

The rearrangement uses TRBV7-2 and TRBJ1-5; D possibly corresponds to TRBD1 (5 bases). Trimming removed 4 bases at V and 2 bases at J, with 12 bases between. From germline, CDR1 is SGHTA and CDR2 FQGNSA. The CDR3 covers 15 residues. The CDR3 loop reads CASSSDSQGNQPQHF. For the CDR3, the DNA is TGTGCCAGCAGCTCCGACTCACAGGGCAATCAGCCCCAGCATTTT.

V usage is TRBV28 and J usage is TRBJ2-7; 10 nucleotides align to TRBD1. Trimming at V came to 6 bases and at J to 6 bases, leaving 8 bases not matched to a gene. This CDR3 spans 14 amino acids. Germline assignment: CDR1 MDHEN and CDR2 SYDVKM. The CDR3 coding sequence is TGTGCCAGCAGGACAGGGGGCCGATTAACCGAGCAGTACTTC. Translation: CASRTGGRLTEQYF.

The V and J genes are TRBV5-1 and TRBJ2-5; the match to TRBD1 covers 12 bases. The V gene's germline CDR1 is SGHRS and CDR2 YFSETQ. This CDR3 has 16 amino acids. With V trimmed by 4 bases and J by 4 bases, 8 bases remained unmatched. Here the CDR3 reads CASSPRGDRGPETQYF. The CDR3 DNA sequence: TGCGCCAGCAGCCCCAGGGGGGACAGGGGGCCAGAGACCCAGTACTTC. Based on the CDR3 plus reference TRBV5-1 and TRBJ2-5, the full variable domain is KAGVTQTPRYLIKTRGQQVTLSCSPISGHRSVSWYQQTPGQGLQFLFEYFSETQRNKGNFPGRFSGRQFSNSRSEMNVSTLELGDSALYLCASSPRGDRGPETQYFGPGTRLLVL.

The chain employs TRBV2 and TRBJ2-1; TRBD1 agrees at 7 bases. Germline CDR1 and CDR2: SNHLY and FYNNEI. The J segment lost 4 bases and the V segment lost 4 bases, leaving 7 bases of the junction unmatched. The CDR3 runs 15 residues. This CDR3 is CASSVETGTYNEQFF. CDR3 DNA sequence: TGTGCCAGCAGTGTTGAGACAGGGACGTACAATGAGCAGTTCTTC.

V and J are TRBV3-1 (or the pseudogene TRBV3-2) and TRBJ1-3, with 9 bases aligning to TRBD1. Germline CDR1 is LGHDT and CDR2 is YNNKEL (reference sequence). Trimming removed 6 bases from V and 4 bases from J; junction bases left unmatched: 4. The CDR3 is 14 amino acids. CDR3 sequence (DNA): TGTGCCAGCAGACGACAGGGGGGCGGAAACACCATATATTTT. It translates to CASRRQGGGNTIYF.

The chain couples TRBV29-1 to TRBJ2-7; D might be TRBD2 (5 bases). The V gene lost 4 bases and the J gene lost 4 bases, with 11 bases spanning the gap. Germline V lookup: CDR1 SQVTM, CDR2 ANQGSEA. The CDR3 runs 12 residues. This CDR3 reads CSVVSAEYEQYF. In DNA, the CDR3 is TGCAGCGTTGTATCAGCGGAATACGAGCAGTACTTC.

The rearrangement links TRBV21-1 to TRBJ1-5. TRBV21-1 is flagged as a pseudogene. CDR3 length: 16 residues. CDR3 residues: CASSKGGVPLSQPQHF. The CDR3 nucleotides are TGTGCCAGCAGCAAAGGGGGGGTCCCTTTATCACAGCCCCAGCATTTT.

This chain joins TRBV15 and TRBJ2-3, with TRBD2 identical over 8 bases. The CDR3 consists of 14 residues. The ends lost 6 bases at V and 4 bases at J; junction bases unmatched: 6. Germline V gene sequence: CDR1 LNHNV, CDR2 YYDKDF (reference sequence). CDR3 loop: CATRAAGEADTQYF. DNA for the CDR3: TGTGCCACCAGGGCAGCGGGAGAAGCAGATACGCAGTATTTT.

The chain couples TRBV25-1 to TRBJ1-3; D possibly corresponds to TRBD1 (5 bases). V was trimmed by 1 base and J by 0 bases, leaving 7 bases between them. CDR1 and CDR2 from the germline V gene are MGHDK and SYGVNS. The CDR3 length is 15 residues. The CDR3 spells CASSEWGNSGNTIYF. In DNA, the CDR3 is TGTGCCAGCAGTGAATGGGGCAACTCTGGAAACACCATATATTTT.

The gene calls are TRBV7-9 and TRBJ2-3, with 15 bases fitting TRBD2. V shed 5 bases and J 1 base; nucleotides not matched to a gene: 7. The CDR3 contains 18 residues. Germline assignment: CDR1 SEHNR and CDR2 FQNEAQ (reference sequence). The CDR3 nucleotides read TGTGCCAGCAGCGCTCGGACTAGCGGGAGGGCAGGCACAGATACGCAGTATTTT. Residues: CASSARTSGRAGTDTQYF. Using reference TRBV7-9 and TRBJ2-3 for the parts outside the CDR3, the full variable domain is DTGVSQNPRHKITKRGQNVTFRCDPISEHNRLYWYRQTLGQGPEFLTYFQNEAQLEKSRLLSDRFSAERPKGSFSTLEIQRTEQGDSAMYLCASSARTSGRAGTDTQYFGPGTRLTVL.

This chain links TRBV4-2 with TRBJ2-2; no clear D gene. Germline V gives CDR1 LGHNA, CDR2 YNFKEQ. There are 16 residues in the CDR3. V was pared by 1 base and J by 5 bases, with 14 bases between. Written as DNA, the CDR3 is TGTGCCAGCAGCCAAGGCCCCTCCGGAGCGACCGGGGAGCTGTTTTTT. Amino acid sequence: CASSQGPSGATGELFF.

The rearrangement links TRBV6-6 to TRBJ1-5; the D is unclear. V lost 0 bases to trimming and J lost 6 bases, with 9 bases between them. The length of the CDR3 is 14 residues. Germline V lookup: CDR1 MNHNY, CDR2 SVGAGI (reference sequence). In DNA form, the CDR3 reads TGTGCCAGCAGTTACTCGGGTAGGAGTCAGCCCCAGCATTTT. Residues: CASSYSGRSQPQHF.

V usage is TRBV9 and J usage is TRBJ2-7; 12 bases are shared with TRBD2. The V gene end was trimmed by 2 bases and the J gene end by 7 bases; junction bases not matched to a gene: 7. The CDR3 has 15 amino acids. Per the germline V gene, CDR1 is SGDLS and CDR2 is YYNGEE. The CDR3, as DNA: TGTGCCAGCAGCGTCACTAGCGGGGGGACCCGAGAGCAGTACTTC. Translation gives CASSVTSGGTREQYF.

This chain joins TRBV5-1 and TRBJ1-3; 8 nucleotides align to TRBD1. V was clipped by 3 bases and J by 9 bases; unmatched bases: 8. CDR1 is SGHRS and CDR2 is YFSETQ in the germline V gene. This CDR3 contains 14 residues. The CDR3 region is CASSSGQGAVTIYF. The CDR3 coding sequence is TGCGCCAGCAGCTCAGGACAGGGCGCGGTCACCATATATTTT.

This chain uses TRBV9 with TRBJ2-2; 11 bases map to TRBD2. The germline V gene encodes CDR1 SGDLS and CDR2 YYNGEE. V gave up 4 bases and J gave up 4 bases; unmatched junction bases: 12. This CDR3 is 18 amino acids long. Written as DNA, the CDR3 is TGTGCCAGCAGCTCCTCCCCTAGCGGGAGGAGGAGCACCGGGGAGCTGTTTTTT. Amino acids: CASSSSPSGRRSTGELFF. Together with reference TRBV9 and TRBJ2-2, the CDR3 gives the full variable domain: DSGVTQTPKHLITATGQRVTLRCSPRSGDLSVYWYQQSLDQGLQFLIQYYNGEERAKGNILERFSAQQFPDLHSELNLSSLELGDSALYFCASSSSPSGRRSTGELFFGEGSRLTVL.

This clone was recorded once. The chain employs TRBV27 and TRBJ1-5; D unresolved. Germline lookup yields CDR1 MNHEY and CDR2 SMNVEV (reference sequence). The CDR3 contains 10 residues. Trimming took 11 bases from V and 7 from J, leaving 9 bases between them. CDR3 sequence reads: CAFRGQPQHF. CDR3 coding DNA: TGTGCCTTTCGCGGCCAGCCCCAGCATTTT.

There are a few counts of this clone. V and J are TRBV6-2 or TRBV6-3 and TRBJ1-2, with TRBD1 identical over 12 bases. Losses at the gene ends were 0 bases for V and 4 bases for J; bases not matched to a gene: 6. The CDR3 consists of 17 residues. The V gene's germline CDR1 is MNHEY and CDR2 SVGEGT. CDR3 protein: CASSYSGTGGFGYGYTF. In nucleotides, the CDR3 is TGTGCCAGCAGTTACTCCGGGACAGGGGGCTTCGGCTATGGCTACACCTTC.

The chain carries TRBV28 and TRBJ1-4; D call uncertain. The germline CDR1 and CDR2 sequences are MDHEN and SYDVKM. Trimming shortened V by 9 bases and J by 3 bases, and 17 bases separated the two germline ends. This CDR3 has 15 residues. DNA of the CDR3: TGTGCCAGTTCAACGGGGAAGTGGGCTAATGAAAAACTGTTTTTT. Protein sequence: CASSTGKWANEKLFF.

The chain carries TRBV6-4 and TRBJ2-7; TRBD2 aligns across 13 bases. Germline V gene data show CDR1 as MRHNA and CDR2 as SNTAGT. The CDR3 runs to 15 residues. Losses at the gene ends were 3 bases for V and 1 base for J; bases not matched to a gene: 0. CDR3 loop: CASSELAGGSYEQYF. The CDR3 region has the DNA TGTGCCAGCAGTGAACTAGCGGGAGGGTCCTACGAGCAGTACTTC.

V is TRBV14 and J is TRBJ1-1, with no clear D. V was trimmed by 0 bases and J by 13 bases, leaving 12 bases between them. This CDR3 is built from 12 residues. The germline V gene has CDR1 SGHDN and CDR2 FVKESK. The CDR3 sequence is CASSQEAKNGFF. The CDR3 nucleotides are TGTGCCAGCAGCCAAGAAGCCAAAAACGGTTTCTTT.

This chain uses TRBV2 with TRBJ1-2; 10 bases are a match to TRBD1. The CDR3 has 14 residues. From germline, CDR1 is SNHLY and CDR2 FYNNEI. V dropped 7 bases and J dropped 4; count of bases not matched to a gene: 6. CDR3 bases: TGTGCCAGCACCTCGACAGGGGGCATCTATGGCTACACCTTC. It yields the protein CASTSTGGIYGYTF. The full variable domain, completed using reference TRBV2 and TRBJ1-2, is EPEVTQTPSHQVTQMGQEVILRCVPISNHLYFYWYRQILGQKVEFLVSFYNNEISEKSEIFDDQFSVERPDGSNFTLKIRSTKLEDSAMYFCASTSTGGIYGYTFGSGTRLTVV.

J is TRBJ2-5 and V is TRBV7-9; weak D call: TRBD1 (5 bases). Germline V gene data show CDR1 as SEHNR and CDR2 as FQNEAQ (reference sequence). CDR3 length: 11 residues. DNA of the CDR3: TGTCTGGAGCAGGGCCAAGAGACCCAGTACTTC. Amino acid sequence: CLEQGQETQYF. Variable domain in full (rest from reference TRBV7-9 and TRBJ2-5): DTGVSQNPRHKITKRGQNVTFRCDPISEHNRLYWYRQTLGQGPEFLTYFQNEAQLEKSRLLSDRFSAERPKGSFSTLEIQRTEQGDSAMYLCLEQGQETQYFGPGTRLLVL.

V is TRBV5-4 and J is TRBJ1-2; D is undetermined. The CDR3 sequence is 12 residues long. Trimming removed 2 bases from V and 3 bases from J, with 5 bases in between. Germline CDR1 is SGHNT and CDR2 is YYREEE (reference sequence). CDR3 bases: TGTGCCAGCAGCTTAGACTACTATGGCTACACCTTC. Translation: CASSLDYYGYTF.

The rearrangement uses TRBV9 and TRBJ2-7; D perhaps matches TRBD2 (6 bases). Trimming took off 0 bases at V and 4 bases at J, with 14 bases between the two ends. Germline V CDR1 and CDR2: SGDLS, YYNGEE. The CDR3 spans 15 residues. CDR3 sequence: CASSVGSGGLYEQYF. CDR3 coding DNA: TGTGCCAGCAGCGTAGGTAGCGGAGGTCTGTACGAGCAGTACTTC.

The chain is built from TRBV11-2 and TRBJ1-2; TRBD1 agrees at 7 bases. Per germline, CDR1 SGHAT and CDR2 FQNNGV. CDR3 length equals 13 residues. The J segment lost 4 bases and the V segment lost 5 bases, leaving 4 bases of the junction unmatched. The CDR3 loop reads CASSQDRAYGYTF. CDR3 nucleotides: TGTGCCAGCAGCCAAGACAGGGCCTATGGCTACACCTTC.

This clone showed up just once. The gene calls are TRBV6-5 and TRBJ1-1; no firm D call. The CDR3 runs to 13 residues. Germline-derived CDR1 and CDR2 are MNHEY and SVGAGI. Trimming removed 4 bases from V and 0 bases from J, with 6 bases in between. CDR3 nucleotide sequence: TGTGCCAGCAGTTCCGGGATGAACACTGAAGCTTTCTTT. Protein: CASSSGMNTEAFF.

The chain uses TRBV29-1 and TRBJ2-2; TRBD2 matches 7 bases. The germline V gene encodes CDR1 SQVTM and CDR2 ANQGSEA. The CDR3 has 15 residues. The V gene end was trimmed by 5 bases and the J gene end by 4 bases; junction bases not matched to a gene: 10. CDR3 coding DNA: TGCAGCGTTCCTCTGGCGGGAGCATTCACCGGGGAGCTGTTTTTT. This codes for CSVPLAGAFTGELFF.

V and J are TRBV24-1 and TRBJ2-5; 10 bases fit TRBD1. The CDR3 spans 16 residues. Germline values: CDR1 KGHDR, CDR2 SFDVKD. V gave up 0 bases and J gave up 4 bases; unmatched junction bases: 4. Here the CDR3 DNA reads TGTGCCACCAGTGATTTGGGGACAGGGGCCTTAGAGACCCAGTACTTC. It yields the protein CATSDLGTGALETQYF.

This sequence joins TRBV6-5 and TRBJ2-7, with 10 bases matching TRBD2. This CDR3 is 16 amino acids long. V gave up 3 bases and J gave up 3 bases; unmatched junction bases: 8. The germline V gene encodes CDR1 MNHEY and CDR2 SVGAGI. This CDR3 is CASSYSSGSSGYEQYF. The CDR3, as DNA: TGTGCCAGCAGTTATTCTAGCGGGAGTTCTGGCTACGAGCAGTACTTC.

The chain is built from TRBV5-1 and TRBJ2-7; 8 nucleotides match TRBD1. J gave up 2 bases and V 1 base, and 8 bases lay outside the gene matches. The V gene's germline CDR1 is SGHRS and CDR2 YFSETQ. The CDR3 is made up of 16 amino acids. The CDR3 sequence is CASSLLGQGAAYEQYF. CDR3 bases: TGCGCCAGCAGCTTGTTAGGTCAGGGGGCGGCCTACGAGCAGTACTTC. The entire variable domain, with the rest obtained from reference TRBV5-1 and TRBJ2-7, is as follows: KAGVTQTPRYLIKTRGQQVTLSCSPISGHRSVSWYQQTPGQGLQFLFEYFSETQRNKGNFPGRFSGRQFSNSRSEMNVSTLELGDSALYLCASSLLGQGAAYEQYFGPGTRLTVT.

This rearrangement joins TRBV9 to TRBJ1-3; 9 bases match TRBD1. The CDR3 has 17 amino acids. Germline values: CDR1 SGDLS, CDR2 YYNGEE. Trimming took 3 bases from V and 0 from J; bases not matched to a gene: 7. The CDR3 loop reads CASSAGTGRNSGNTIYF. CDR3 bases: TGTGCCAGCAGCGCCGGGACAGGGAGGAACTCTGGAAACACCATATATTTT.